This T cell receptor beta chain was identified during a study of patients and donors after allogeneic stem cell transplantation. TCRdb re-analysed the RT-PCR reads in MiXCR, keeping a single row per CDR3 protein. The sample lists 390,000 or so distinct CDR3 sequences; roughly 17% were seen once. Trimming removed 2 bases at V and 4 bases at J, with 11 bases between. In germline, CDR1 is LGHDT, CDR2 YNNKEL (reference sequence). The CDR3 spans 14 residues. V usage is TRBV3-1 and J usage is TRBJ1-1; D uncertain. Sequencing was done on a sample of blood, either unsorted or a sorted T cell fraction (not recorded which). This clonotype was obtained from a human donor who was either an allogeneic HSCT recipient or a stem cell or donor lymphocyte infusion donor (not recorded which). It is not recorded whose cells these are; they may come from a transplant donor. The DNA for the CDR3 is TGTGCCAGCAGCCAAAGGTGGCGCGGCACTGAAGCTTTCTTT. Amino acid sequence: CASSQRWRGTEAFF.